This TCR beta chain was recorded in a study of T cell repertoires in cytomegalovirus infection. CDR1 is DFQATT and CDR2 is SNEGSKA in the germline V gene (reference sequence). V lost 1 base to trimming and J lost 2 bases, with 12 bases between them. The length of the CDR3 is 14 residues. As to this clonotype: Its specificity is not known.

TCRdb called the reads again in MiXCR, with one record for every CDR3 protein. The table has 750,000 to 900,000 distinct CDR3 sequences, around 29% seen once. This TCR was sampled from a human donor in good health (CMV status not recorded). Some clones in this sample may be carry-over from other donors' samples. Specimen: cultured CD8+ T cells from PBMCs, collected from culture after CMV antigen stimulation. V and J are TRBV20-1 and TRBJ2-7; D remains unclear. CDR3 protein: CSARGGTVPYEQYF. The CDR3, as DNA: TGCAGTGCTAGAGGGGGTACGGTACCCTACGAGCAGTACTTC.